One sample yielded the 8 T cell receptor beta chains listed below, sequenced in a study of beta chain features in type 1 diabetes. Every isolated RNA sample was fully reverse transcribed, so sequencing captured expressed TCRB transcripts. The table came from immunoSEQ multiplex PCR; TCRdb's copy has only in-frame clones and leaves some out. The top ten hold about 0.093% of the sample, which has about 620,000 clones, 15% to 17% seen once. The material sequenced was naive CD4+ T cells from blood. These receptor sequences come from a man aged 18 to 35 in good health.

V and J are TRBV4-1 and TRBJ1-1; D remains ambiguous. CDR1 and CDR2 from the germline V gene are MGHRA and YSYEKL. This CDR3 contains 14 residues. Trimming shortened V by 5 bases and J by 7 bases, and 17 bases separated the two germline ends. The CDR3 is CASSAWLGIGEAFF. The CDR3 nucleotides read TGCGCCAGCAGCGCGTGGCTGGGCATAGGTGAAGCTTTCTTT.

There are a few counts of this clone. This chain connects TRBV10-3 to TRBJ1-5; D unclear. Germline CDR1 reads ENHRY; CDR2 reads SYGVKD. The CDR3 totals 12 residues. V lost 4 bases and J 7 bases, leaving 8 bases between the germline ends. The CDR3 loop reads CAISVVGQPQHF. CDR3 DNA: TGTGCCATCAGTGTGGTGGGACAGCCCCAGCATTTT.

The V and J genes are TRBV5-1 and TRBJ2-3, with 10 positions matching TRBD2. The germline V gene encodes CDR1 SGHRS and CDR2 YFSETQ. Trimming took 1 base from V and 2 from J; bases not matched to a gene: 1. This CDR3 contains 15 residues. The CDR3 here is CASSLTSGTTDTQYF. The CDR3 nucleotides read TGCGCCAGCAGCTTGACTAGCGGGACCACAGATACGCAGTATTTT.

V is TRBV2 and J is TRBJ1-1; TRBD1 might be the D (5 bases). The CDR3 totals 14 residues. Looked up from germline, CDR1 is SNHLY and CDR2 is FYNNEI. V was trimmed by 2 bases and J by 1 base, leaving 8 bases between them. The DNA for the CDR3 is TGTGCCAGCAGTGAACAGGGTGGGAACACTGAAGCTTTCTTT. Translated, it gives CASSEQGGNTEAFF.

The chain couples TRBV7-9 to TRBJ2-3, with TRBD2 identical over 10 bases. This CDR3 is built from 16 residues. Trimming at V came to 5 bases and at J to 2 bases, leaving 7 bases not matched to a gene. Germline V lookup: CDR1 SEHNR, CDR2 FQNEAQ (reference sequence). The CDR3 nucleotides read TGTGCCAGCAGCCCCGGACTAGCGGCTTCCACAGATACGCAGTATTTT. Translating it yields CASSPGLAASTDTQYF.

This chain uses TRBV7-9 with TRBJ2-5; no clear D. The CDR3 totals 14 residues. V was trimmed by 2 bases and J by 2 bases, leaving 9 bases between them. Germline CDR1 is SEHNR and CDR2 is FQNEAQ (reference sequence). The CDR3 is CASSLRPSQETQYF. CDR3 DNA sequence: TGTGCCAGCAGCTTAAGGCCTAGTCAAGAGACCCAGTACTTC. The variable domain in full, completed from reference TRBV7-9 and TRBJ2-5, reads DTGVSQNPRHKITKRGQNVTFRCDPISEHNRLYWYRQTLGQGPEFLTYFQNEAQLEKSRLLSDRFSAERPKGSFSTLEIQRTEQGDSAMYLCASSLRPSQETQYFGPGTRLLVL.

The gene calls are TRBV27 and TRBJ1-1; TRBD1 is a possible D gene (5 bases). Germline CDR1 MNHEY, CDR2 SMNVEV (reference sequence). The CDR3 extends over 17 amino acids. The V end lost 3 bases, the J end lost 2 bases, and 19 bases lay between the germline ends. The DNA for the CDR3 is TGTGCCAGCAGTTTCCGGTCAGTGCAGGGTTATAACACTGAAGCTTTCTTT. Protein sequence: CASSFRSVQGYNTEAFF.

The rearrangement uses TRBV5-6 and TRBJ1-1, with 7 positions matching TRBD1. CDR1 is SGHDT and CDR2 is YYEEEE in the germline V gene. Unmatched junction bases numbered 8, after V lost 4 bases and J lost 5 bases. There are 14 residues in the CDR3. CDR3 bases: TGTGCCAGCAGCGTTGACAGGGCCGGTACTGAAGCTTTCTTT. Amino acids: CASSVDRAGTEAFF. The full variable domain, completed using reference TRBV5-6 and TRBJ1-1, is DAGVTQSPTHLIKTRGQQVTLRCSPKSGHDTVSWYQQALGQGPQFIFQYYEEEERQRGNFPDRFSGHQFPNYSSELNVNALLLGDSALYLCASSVDRAGTEAFFGQGTRLTVV.